The 9 T cell receptor beta chains below come from one sample, sequenced in a study of cytomegalovirus exposure and HLA in healthy donors. The PCR made use of 60 Vbeta and 13 Jbeta primers. Generated by immunoSEQ multiplex PCR, the TCRdb table keeps only in-frame clones and is missing some. The sample yields approximately 110,000 clones, roughly 70% seen once. Sequenced: PBMCs. Receptors originate from a man aged 40-50 years in good health and CMV-seropositive.

V usage is TRBV9 and J usage is TRBJ2-3; D uncertain. Trimming took off 0 bases at V and 0 bases at J, with 5 bases between the two ends. CDR3 length: 14 amino acids. Germline V gene data show CDR1 as SGDLS and CDR2 as YYNGEE. The CDR3 DNA reads as TGTGCCAGCAGCGTAGGGGCAAGCACAGATACGCAGTATTTT. This encodes CASSVGASTDTQYF.

J is TRBJ1-2 and V is TRBV6-1, with D possibly being TRBD1 (5 bases). The germline V and J ends were trimmed by 6 bases and 6 bases, with 11 bases remaining between them. Per the germline V gene, CDR1 is MNHNS and CDR2 is SASEGT. The CDR3 consists of 12 residues. The CDR3 bases are TGTGCCAGCAGACGGGGGGGAGATGGCTACACCTTC. Translated, it gives CASRRGGDGYTF.

The chain carries TRBV6-1 and TRBJ2-3; 7 bases match TRBD1. Germline-derived CDR1 and CDR2 are MNHNS and SASEGT. The CDR3 has 16 residues. Losses at the gene ends were 3 bases for V and 5 bases for J; bases not matched to a gene: 11. Written as DNA, the CDR3 is TGTGCCAGCAGTGACCCGAGGGCGAGGGGGCTAGATACGCAGTATTTT. Translating gives CASSDPRARGLDTQYF.

The V gene is TRBV19, the J gene TRBJ2-7; 9 nucleotides line up with TRBD2. Losses at the gene ends were 3 bases for V and 3 bases for J; bases not matched to a gene: 3. This CDR3 has 14 amino acids. Looked up from germline, CDR1 is LNHDA and CDR2 is SQIVND (reference sequence). CDR3: CASSITSGLYEQYF. The CDR3 nucleotides are TGTGCCAGTAGTATTACTAGCGGGCTCTACGAGCAGTACTTC.

V gene TRBV4-3 combines with J gene TRBJ2-7, with TRBD2 as a possible D gene (5 bases). The CDR3 consists of 16 residues. Germline V CDR1 and CDR2: LGHNA, YSLEER. Deletions cut 1 base from V and 0 bases from J, with 13 bases between. This CDR3 reads CASSQGFASISYEQYF. Written as DNA, the CDR3 is TGCGCCAGCAGCCAAGGTTTCGCTAGCATCTCCTACGAGCAGTACTTC.

This clone has a handful of counts. This sequence joins TRBV27 and TRBJ2-7; 9 nucleotides match TRBD2. V lost 4 bases, J lost 2 bases, and 6 bases stayed unmatched. The CDR3 consists of 15 residues. The germline V gene has CDR1 MNHEY and CDR2 SMNVEV (reference sequence). CDR3 in DNA: TGTGCCAGCAGTTGGGGTAGCGGGAGCACCTACGAGCAGTACTTC. Its protein product is CASSWGSGSTYEQYF.

This clone was counted between two and nine times. The genes are TRBV20-1 and TRBJ2-7, with D unresolved. The V and J ends lost 5 bases and 4 bases respectively, with 9 bases between them. The CDR3 spans 11 residues. CDR1 is DFQATT and CDR2 is SNEGSKA in the germline V gene (reference sequence). The CDR3 region has the DNA TGCAGTGCTCCCGACAAGTACGAGCAGTACTTC. This sequence encodes CSAPDKYEQYF.

CDR3 amino acids: CASSLPDNEQFF. The CDR3 coding sequence is TGTGCCAGCAGCTTACCTGACAATGAGCAGTTCTTC. The gene calls are TRBV7-9 and TRBJ2-1; D is undetermined. In germline, CDR1 is SEHNR, CDR2 FQNEAQ (reference sequence). This CDR3 is 12 amino acids long. V dropped 2 bases and J dropped 5 bases, with 4 bases sitting between them.

Only a few counts were recorded for this clone. J is TRBJ1-2 and V is TRBV28, with a tentative D call TRBD1 (5 bases). The CDR3 contains 14 residues. The germline V gene has CDR1 MDHEN and CDR2 SYDVKM. Trimming shortened V by 7 bases and J by 7 bases, and 19 bases separated the two germline ends. CDR3 nucleotides: TGTGCCAGCACCGGCGGGGGGATAAAGGGTGGCTACACCTTC. Protein sequence: CASTGGGIKGGYTF.